Listed below are T cell receptor beta chains from one sample, sequenced in a study of T cells in Graves' hyperthyroidism and ophthalmopathy. In TCRdb, the multiplex PCR reads were re-called with MiXCR into one record per CDR3 protein. The repertoire holds hundreds of thousands of distinct CDR3 sequences, with about 45% as singletons. The source material was peripheral blood or thyroid tissue (not recorded which). The receptors here all came from an adult man with Graves' disease, either hyperthyroidism or ophthalmopathy (not recorded which). Each CDR3 is given with its conserved first and last residue. The D gene is left open where the match is weak. Rows may omit the clone size; those that give it use once, few, many or a size class.

D | J | size | V | DNA | CDR3
NA | TRBJ2-7 | NA | TRBV11-2 | TGTGCCAGCAGGAAACTAGGGGTATCCTACAATGAGCAGTACTTC | CASRKLGVSYNEQYF
NA | TRBJ1-1 | NA | TRBV10-2 | TGCGCCAGCAATACGGACTGGAACACTGAAGCTTTCTTT | CASNTDWNTEAFF
NA | TRBJ1-2 | many | TRBV7-9 | TGTGCCAGCAGCTTAGCGCCGGGGAGCTATGGCTACACCTTC | CASSLAPGSYGYTF
TRBD1 | TRBJ1-1 | once | TRBV2 | TGTGCCAGCAGTGAAGCCAGGGGGTTAGCTGAAGCTTTCTTT | CASSEARGLAEAFF
NA | TRBJ2-7 | many | TRBV5-6 | TGTGCCAGCAGCTTCAAGCTTTACGAGCAGTACTTC | CASSFKLYEQYF
NA | TRBJ1-4 | few | TRBV20-1 | TGCAGTGCAGGGGGGCTGTCTGAAAAACTGTTTTTT | CSAGGLSEKLFF
NA | TRBJ1-5 | NA | TRBV9 | TGTGCCAGCAGCCCCCGGGATGGAGGGAACCCCCAGCATTTT | CASSPRDGGNPQHF
NA | TRBJ1-6 | NA | TRBV29-1 | TGCAGCGCCACGACAGATCCGAGTTCACCCCTCCACTTT | CSATTDPSSPLHF
NA | TRBJ1-5 | NA | TRBV15 | TGTGCCACCAGCAGTGAAGGGGACGCGTGGGAGCAGCCCCAGCATTTT | CATSSEGDAWEQPQHF
TRBD1 | TRBJ1-1 | few | TRBV5-1 | TGCGCCAGCAGCTTGGGGACAGGGTCAGCTGAAGCTTTCTTT | CASSLGTGSAEAFF
NA | TRBJ2-7 | NA | TRBV6-5 | TGTGCCAGCAGTAGGGCACGATCGACAGGGAGGGTTCTCGAGCAGTACTTC | CASSRARSTGRVLEQYF
NA | TRBJ1-2 | many | TRBV29-1 | TGCAGCGTTGGGGGCGGGACGCGCAGGCCTAACTATGGCTACACCTTC | CSVGGGTRRPNYGYTF
NA | TRBJ2-2 | NA | TRBV6-5 | TGTGCCAGCAGCCCCAGCGGACCCACCGGGGAGCTGTTTTTT | CASSPSGPTGELFF
TRBD1 | TRBJ1-5 | NA | TRBV19 | TGTGCCAGTACCCAAAGGCGGACAGGGACTTCGGCCAATAGCAATCAGCCCCAGCATTTT | CASTQRRTGTSANSNQPQHF
NA | TRBJ2-7 | NA | TRBV7-2 | TGTGCCAGCAGCTGGAACGGAGACGAGCAGTACTTC | CASSWNGDEQYF
NA | TRBJ2-5 | NA | TRBV29-1 | TGCAGCCAGGGATGGACGGGGGAGCAGTACTTC | CSQGWTGEQYF
NA | TRBJ1-4 | NA | TRBV7-8 | TGTGCCAGCAGCCAAGGTAACGGGCAGATGAATGAAAAACTGTTTTTT | CASSQGNGQMNEKLFF
NA | TRBJ2-7 | NA | TRBV7-9 | TGTGCCAGCAGCTTTGGGGGAGTCCCTCCCTACGAGCAGTACTTC | CASSFGGVPPYEQYF
TRBD1 | TRBJ1-6 | NA | TRBV10-3 | TGTGCCATCAGTGCGTCACAGGGGAATAATTCACCCCTCCACTTT | CAISASQGNNSPLHF
NA | TRBJ1-1 | NA | TRBV7-8 | TGTGCCAGCAGCTTCGAACAGTACACTGAAGCTTTCTTT | CASSFEQYTEAFF
NA | TRBJ2-5 | many | TRBV9 | TGTGCCAGCAGCGTAGGGGGTTCGGAGACCCAGTACTTC | CASSVGGSETQYF
NA | TRBJ2-5 | NA | TRBV7-8 | TGTGCCAGCAGCTTAGGGGCGCAGGACTTC | CASSLGAQDF
NA | TRBJ1-6 | NA | TRBV12-3/TRBV12-4 | TGTGCCAGCAGTTTACGGTTGCCCTATAATTCACCCCTCCACTTT | CASSLRLPYNSPLHF